Each of the 28 T cell receptor beta chains below was sequenced from the same sample in a study of blood T cells in healthy people across ages. Primed by a sample-barcoded 5' primer and a J-beta primer mix, a second PCR proceeded for about 6 to 12 cycles. TCRdb redid the calling of the 5' RACE reads with MiXCR, one entry per CDR3 protein. This table has over a million distinct CDR3 sequences, 40% to 45% appearing once. Sequenced: blood. The receptors originated from an older woman in good health.

This clonotype was counted between two and nine times. The J gene is TRBJ2-5, the V gene TRBV24-1, with 8 bases that match TRBD1. The germline CDR1 and CDR2 sequences are KGHDR and SFDVKD. CDR3 length: 14 amino acids. V lost 4 bases and J lost 3; bases outside the gene matches: 3. CDR3 in DNA: TGTGCCACCAGTGACCGGACAGGGAAAGAGACCCAGTACTTC. This codes for CATSDRTGKETQYF.

The chain combines TRBV18 with TRBJ2-3, with TRBD2 matching 13 bases. With 1 base clipped from V and 4 bases from J, the junction kept 8 bases outside the gene matches. The germline V gene has CDR1 KGHSH and CDR2 LQKENI. The CDR3 sequence is 18 residues long. The CDR3 is CASSPLITSGRASDTQYF. The CDR3 bases are TGTGCCAGCTCACCACTTATCACTAGCGGGAGGGCTTCAGATACGCAGTATTTT.

The chain employs TRBV2 and TRBJ2-7; 8 nucleotides agree with TRBD1. With 9 bases clipped from V and 12 bases from J, the junction kept 10 bases outside the gene matches. Germline V gene lookup returns CDR1 SNHLY and CDR2 FYNNEI. The CDR3 extends over 11 amino acids. CDR3 in amino acids: CASPMQGATYF. The CDR3, as DNA: TGTGCCAGTCCTATGCAGGGGGCGACGTACTTC.

The chain combines TRBV6-1 with TRBJ1-1; D is undetermined. The length of the CDR3 is 13 residues. Germline CDR1 MNHNS, CDR2 SASEGT. V lost 3 bases, J lost 3 bases, and 8 bases lay in between. The CDR3 protein is CASSEVVYTEAFF. The CDR3 bases are TGTGCCAGCAGTGAGGTGGTCTACACTGAAGCTTTCTTT.

This clonotype appeared a few times. The rearrangement links TRBV20-1 to TRBJ1-1; TRBD1 agrees at 10 bases. Germline V gene data show CDR1 as DFQATT and CDR2 as SNEGSKA (reference sequence). The V and J ends lost 3 bases and 5 bases, in that order; junction bases with no gene match: 6. The CDR3 is made up of 14 amino acids. The CDR3 here is CSASPGTGETEAFF. CDR3 DNA sequence: TGCAGTGCTAGTCCCGGGACAGGGGAGACTGAAGCTTTCTTT.

This sequence joins TRBV13 and TRBJ2-1, with 8 bases lining up with TRBD2. This CDR3 has 16 residues. V was clipped by 6 bases and J by 3 bases; unmatched bases: 10. Per the germline V gene, CDR1 is PRHDT and CDR2 is FYEKMQ (reference sequence). CDR3 coding DNA: TGTGCCAGCAGTTCCCGAGGTAGCGGGGTCTACAATGAGCAGTTCTTC. Its translation: CASSSRGSGVYNEQFF.

This chain joins TRBV6-5 and TRBJ2-6, with 10 positions matching TRBD1. J was trimmed by 4 bases and V by 7 bases; bases with no gene match: 7. This CDR3 is 16 amino acids long. CDR1 and CDR2 from the germline V gene are MNHEY and SVGAGI. CDR3 DNA sequence: TGTGCCAGCAAGGTAGACAGGGGGCGAGGGGCCAACGTCCTGACTTTC. Translating it yields CASKVDRGRGANVLTF.

This clonotype was found a few times. The chain couples TRBV5-1 to TRBJ2-1, with TRBD1 as a possible D gene (6 bases). V was pared by 0 bases and J by 0 bases, with 13 bases between. The CDR3 sequence is 17 residues long. Germline V CDR1 and CDR2: SGHRS, YFSETQ. CDR3 protein: CASSLEAGDVSYNEQFF. The CDR3 DNA sequence: TGCGCCAGCAGCTTGGAGGCAGGGGATGTCTCCTACAATGAGCAGTTCTTC.

V gene TRBV4-2 combines with J gene TRBJ2-7; D possibly matches TRBD1 or TRBD2 (5 bases each). Trimming took 4 bases from V and 3 from J, leaving 10 bases between them. This CDR3 comprises 13 residues. Per germline, CDR1 LGHNA and CDR2 YNFKEQ. The CDR3 spells CASSPGALYEQYF. DNA of the CDR3: TGTGCCAGCAGCCCCGGGGCCCTCTACGAGCAGTACTTC.

The chain has TRBV12-3 or TRBV12-4 and TRBJ2-1, with 7 bases fitting TRBD2. The J segment lost 8 bases and the V segment lost 0 bases, leaving 7 bases of the junction unmatched. The CDR3 has 15 residues. CDR3 residues: CASSLAAGPSHEQFF. As DNA, the CDR3 is TGTGCCAGCAGTTTAGCAGCGGGACCGAGCCATGAGCAGTTCTTC.

This chain connects TRBV28 to TRBJ2-1, with TRBD2 identical over 11 bases. CDR3 length: 16 residues. Trimming at V came to 3 bases and at J to 7 bases, leaving 8 bases not matched to a gene. From germline, CDR1 is MDHEN and CDR2 SYDVKM. The CDR3 loop is CASSFPRASGRNEQFF. The CDR3 coding sequence is TGTGCCAGCAGTTTCCCTCGGGCTAGCGGGAGGAATGAGCAGTTCTTC.

The chain has TRBV7-9 and TRBJ2-1, with 15 bases fitting TRBD2. This CDR3 comprises 16 residues. The V segment lost 4 bases and the J segment 7 bases; nucleotides outside the gene matches: 5. Looked up from germline, CDR1 is SEHNR and CDR2 is FQNEAQ (reference sequence). This CDR3 reads CASSWTSGRAWNEQFF. The CDR3 nucleotides read TGTGCCAGCAGCTGGACTAGCGGGAGGGCCTGGAATGAGCAGTTCTTC.

The V and J genes are TRBV7-2 and TRBJ2-7, with D unresolved. This CDR3 contains 14 residues. V dropped 2 bases and J dropped 9 bases, with 17 bases sitting between them. Germline CDR1 is SGHTA and CDR2 is FQGNSA. The chain's CDR3 is CASSLQPTLGGQYF. In DNA form, the CDR3 reads TGTGCCAGCAGCTTACAGCCGACTCTCGGCGGGCAGTACTTC.

The chain carries TRBV30 and TRBJ1-2; D is unclear. The V gene's germline CDR1 is GTSNPN and CDR2 SVGIG (reference sequence). V was clipped by 1 base and J by 5 bases, with 11 bases between them. The CDR3 consists of 13 residues. CDR3 in DNA: TGTGCCTGGAGTGACCAACCGACGTATGGCTACACCTTC. Its translation: CAWSDQPTYGYTF.

The rearrangement uses TRBV6-2 or TRBV6-3 and TRBJ2-5; D is unclear. From germline, CDR1 is MNHEY and CDR2 SVGEGT. This CDR3 has 15 residues. The V end was cut by 7 bases, the J end by 3 bases, with 18 bases between. The CDR3 loop is CASTPSAFRKETQYF. As DNA, the CDR3 is TGTGCCAGCACGCCGAGCGCTTTTCGCAAAGAGACCCAGTACTTC.

This clonotype was found a few times. The chain carries TRBV5-1 and TRBJ2-1; D perhaps matches TRBD1 (6 bases). The V end was cut by 3 bases, the J end by 9 bases, with 10 bases between. The CDR3 totals 12 residues. Per the germline V gene, CDR1 is SGHRS and CDR2 is YFSETQ. CDR3 DNA: TGCGCCAGCAGCTCAGGGGCGATTGAGCAGTTCTTC. It is translated as CASSSGAIEQFF.

Comments on this clonotype: This may be a read error, as it is one base from a much larger clone. The chain couples TRBV7-8 to TRBJ2-7; 8 bases agree with TRBD2. This CDR3 is built from 16 residues. CDR1 and CDR2 (germline): SGHVS, FQNEAQ. V shed 4 bases and J 4 bases; nucleotides not matched to a gene: 12. CDR3 region: CASSSSRPAGAYEQYF. The CDR3 DNA reads TGTGCCAGCAGCTCCTCAAGGCCAGCGGGAGCTTACGAGCAGTACTTC.

The V and J genes are TRBV5-1 and TRBJ2-3; TRBD2 is a possible D gene (7 bases). The CDR3 extends over 17 amino acids. V shed 0 bases and J shed 5 bases, with 19 bases lying between them. Germline V gene data show CDR1 as SGHRS and CDR2 as YFSETQ. The CDR3 DNA sequence: TGCGCCAGCAGCTTGGACCCCTACGGGGGGCGAGTAGATACGCAGTATTTT. Translated, it gives CASSLDPYGGRVDTQYF.

This clonotype turned up a few times. This sequence joins TRBV3-1 and TRBJ1-2; D gene ambiguous. Germline V gene lookup returns CDR1 LGHDT and CDR2 YNNKEL (reference sequence). Trimming cost V 0 bases and J 6 bases, with 5 bases left between them. The length of the CDR3 is 12 residues. CDR3 DNA sequence: TGTGCCAGCAGCCAAGATTTGAATGGCTACACCTTC. Translating it yields CASSQDLNGYTF.

This clonotype was found a few times. The chain recombines TRBV29-1 with TRBJ1-2; the D gene is possibly TRBD1 (6 bases). Germline V gives CDR1 SQVTM, CDR2 ANQGSEA. The CDR3 has 12 residues. Trimming removed 7 bases from V and 6 bases from J, with 15 bases in between. CDR3 sequence: CSAGRGADGYTF. In DNA, the CDR3 is TGCAGCGCCGGAAGGGGGGCAGATGGCTACACCTTC.

This clonotype was recorded once. The rearrangement uses TRBV12-3 or TRBV12-4 and TRBJ1-4; no definite D call. The CDR3 loop spans 12 amino acids. V was clipped by 4 bases and J by 7 bases, with 7 bases between them. The CDR3 loop reads CASSWSIEKLFF. The CDR3 coding sequence is TGTGCCAGCAGTTGGAGCATTGAAAAACTGTTTTTT.

The chain recombines TRBV5-6 with TRBJ1-6, with 8 bases that match TRBD1. CDR1 and CDR2 (germline): SGHDT, YYEEEE. Trimming took 2 bases from V and 9 from J; bases not matched to a gene: 7. CDR3 size: 15 residues. CDR3 in DNA: TGTGCCAGCAGCTTCCGGACAGGGATCGGTTCACCCCTCCACTTT. It specifies CASSFRTGIGSPLHF. The full variable domain, in which reference TRBV5-6 and TRBJ1-6 provide the parts outside the CDR3, is DAGVTQSPTHLIKTRGQQVTLRCSPKSGHDTVSWYQQALGQGPQFIFQYYEEEERQRGNFPDRFSGHQFPNYSSELNVNALLLGDSALYLCASSFRTGIGSPLHFGNGTRLTVT.

The rearrangement joins TRBV15 to TRBJ2-7; D gene ambiguous. Germline V gene lookup returns CDR1 LNHNV and CDR2 YYDKDF (reference sequence). Trimming left V 1 base short and J 3 bases short, with 7 bases between. The CDR3 covers 13 residues. The CDR3 coding sequence is TGTGCCACCAGCAGAGTGAACAGCTACGAGCAGTACTTC. Its protein is CATSRVNSYEQYF.

In this sample, this clonotype turned up a few times. This chain links TRBV7-9 with TRBJ2-1; tentative D call: TRBD1 (5 bases). V was trimmed by 0 bases and J by 9 bases, leaving 9 bases between them. The germline V gene has CDR1 SEHNR and CDR2 FQNEAQ (reference sequence). The CDR3 spans 13 residues. The CDR3, as DNA: TGTGCCAGCAGCTTAGCGGCTAGGGGTGAGCAGTTCTTC. It translates to CASSLAARGEQFF.

J is TRBJ2-3 and V is TRBV9; unclear D gene. V shed 4 bases and J shed 4 bases, with 16 bases lying between them. The germline CDR1 and CDR2 sequences are SGDLS and YYNGEE. There are 15 residues in the CDR3. The CDR3 sequence: CASSQASPLADTQYF. As DNA, the CDR3 is TGTGCCAGCAGCCAAGCGAGCCCGCTGGCAGATACGCAGTATTTT.

This chain links TRBV5-1 with TRBJ1-2; 9 bases agree with TRBD1. J lost 9 bases, V lost 3 bases, and 6 bases had no gene match. This CDR3 has 13 amino acids. In germline, CDR1 is SGHRS, CDR2 YFSETQ. The CDR3 spells CASSSGQGISYTF. Here the CDR3 DNA reads TGCGCCAGCAGCTCGGGACAGGGTATAAGCTACACCTTC.

The table lists this clonotype with a count of one. The chain joins TRBV3-1 to TRBJ1-1; D may be TRBD1 (5 bases). From germline, CDR1 is LGHDT and CDR2 YNNKEL (reference sequence). The CDR3 is 14 residues long. Trimming cost V 0 bases and J 7 bases, with 12 bases left between them. Here the CDR3 DNA reads TGTGCCAGCAGCCAAGATCCGGGGGTTCATGAAGCTTTCTTT. As protein: CASSQDPGVHEAFF.

The chain links TRBV29-1 to TRBJ2-7; no definite D call. Germline V gives CDR1 SQVTM, CDR2 ANQGSEA. V lost 0 bases and J lost 3, with 18 bases in between. This CDR3 is 16 amino acids long. CDR3 region: CSVEEKERSYYYEQYF. The CDR3 region has the DNA TGCAGCGTTGAAGAGAAGGAGAGGTCTTACTACTACGAGCAGTACTTC.